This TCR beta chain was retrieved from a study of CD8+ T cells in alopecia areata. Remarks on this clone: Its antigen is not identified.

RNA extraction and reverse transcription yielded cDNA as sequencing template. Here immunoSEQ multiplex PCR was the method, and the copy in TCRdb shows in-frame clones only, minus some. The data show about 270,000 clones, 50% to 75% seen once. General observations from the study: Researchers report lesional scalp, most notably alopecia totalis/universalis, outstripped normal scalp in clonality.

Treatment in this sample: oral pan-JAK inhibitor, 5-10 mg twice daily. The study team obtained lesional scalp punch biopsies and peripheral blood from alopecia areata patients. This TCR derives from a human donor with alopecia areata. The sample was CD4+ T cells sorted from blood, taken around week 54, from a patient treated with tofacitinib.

CDR3 sequence (DNA): TGTGCCAGCAGTGAATCAGGGAACTATGGCTACACCTTC. It yields the protein CASSESGNYGYTF. This chain joins TRBV2 and TRBJ1-2, with TRBD1 as a possible D gene (5 bases). This CDR3 has 13 amino acids. Germline CDR1 SNHLY, CDR2 FYNNEI. The V end was cut by 2 bases, the J end by 2 bases, with 6 bases between.